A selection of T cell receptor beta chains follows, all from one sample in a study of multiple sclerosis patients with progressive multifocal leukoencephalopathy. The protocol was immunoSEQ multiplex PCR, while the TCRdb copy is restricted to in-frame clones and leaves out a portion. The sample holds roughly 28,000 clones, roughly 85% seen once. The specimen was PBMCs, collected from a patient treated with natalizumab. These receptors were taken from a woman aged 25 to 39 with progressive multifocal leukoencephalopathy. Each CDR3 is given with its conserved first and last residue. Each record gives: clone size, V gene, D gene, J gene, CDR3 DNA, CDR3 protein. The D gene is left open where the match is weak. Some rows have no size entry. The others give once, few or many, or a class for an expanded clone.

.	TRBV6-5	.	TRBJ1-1	TGTGCCAGCAGTTACGCCGACACCTACACTGAAGCTTTCTTT	CASSYADTYTEAFF
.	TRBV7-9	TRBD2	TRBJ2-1	TGTGCCAGCAGCCCCCCTAGCGGAAGCTACAATGAGCAGTTCTTC	CASSPPSGSYNEQFF
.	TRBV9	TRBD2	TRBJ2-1	TGTGCCAGCAGTGATGGGACTAGCGGGGGGCACTACAATGAGCAGTTCTTC	CASSDGTSGGHYNEQFF
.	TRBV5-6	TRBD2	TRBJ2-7	TGTGCCAGCAGCTTGGGGACTAGCGGGAGTGCTGTCTACGAGCAGTACTTC	CASSLGTSGSAVYEQYF
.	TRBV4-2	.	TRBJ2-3	TGTGCCAGCAGCCAAGATGGGAGCACAGATACGCAGTATTTT	CASSQDGSTDTQYF
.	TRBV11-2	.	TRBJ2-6	TGTGCCAGCAGCTTAGATCCTGGGGCCAACGTCCTGACTTTC	CASSLDPGANVLTF
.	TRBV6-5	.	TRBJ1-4	TGTGCCAGCAGTCGGGGGACCCCTAATGAAAAACTGTTTTTT	CASSRGTPNEKLFF
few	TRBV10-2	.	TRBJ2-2	TGCGCCAGCAGGCGGAGGGCCGGCACCGGGGAGCTGTTTTTT	CASRRRAGTGELFF
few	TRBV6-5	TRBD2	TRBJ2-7	TGTGCCAGCAGTTACGGGGGGGGTGCTAGCGAGCAGTACTTC	CASSYGGGASEQYF
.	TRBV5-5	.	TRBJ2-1	TGTGCCAGCAGCTTGGCGACAGCCAGATACAATGAGCAGTTCTTC	CASSLATARYNEQFF
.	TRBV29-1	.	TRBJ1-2	TGCAGCGTTGGGACAACACTACTTCAATATGGCTACACCTTC	CSVGTTLLQYGYTF
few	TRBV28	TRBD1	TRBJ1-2	TGTGCCAGCAGTTTATGGCCCGGGACAGGGTACTATGGCTACACCTTC	CASSLWPGTGYYGYTF
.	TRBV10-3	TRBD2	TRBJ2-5	TGTGCCATCGGGCGGGAGCAGTACTTC	CAIGREQYF
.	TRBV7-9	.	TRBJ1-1	TGTGCCAGCAGCTTAGTTAGGGCGAACACTGAAGCTTTCTTT	CASSLVRANTEAFF
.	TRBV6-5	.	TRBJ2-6	TGTGCCAGCAGTTACGCTGTGGTTTCTGGGGCCAACGTCCTGACTTTC	CASSYAVVSGANVLTF
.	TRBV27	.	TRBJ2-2	TGTGCCAGCAGTTTTTTGAGCCGGAACACCGGGGAGCTGTTTTTT	CASSFLSRNTGELFF
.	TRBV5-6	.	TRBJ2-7	TGTGCCAGCAGCTTGGAACGTACCTACGAGCAGTACTTC	CASSLERTYEQYF
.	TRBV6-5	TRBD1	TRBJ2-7	TGTGCCAGCAGTCGGACAGGACTCAACACCTACGAGCAGTACTTC	CASSRTGLNTYEQYF
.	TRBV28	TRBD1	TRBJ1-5	TGTGCCAGCAGGACCGGGACAGGGTTAGTAAGGGTCAATCAGCCCCAGCATTTT	CASRTGTGLVRVNQPQHF
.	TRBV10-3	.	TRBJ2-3	TGTGCCATCCGAGCCGCGGGGGCTTCCCACTACACAGATACGCAGTATTTT	CAIRAAGASHYTDTQYF
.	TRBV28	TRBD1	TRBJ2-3	TGTGCCAGCAGGGGGACAGGGCAGTCAGATACGCAGTATTTT	CASRGTGQSDTQYF
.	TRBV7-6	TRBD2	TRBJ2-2	TGTGCCAGCAGCTTAGAACTAGCGGGCACCGGGGAGCTGTTTTTT	CASSLELAGTGELFF
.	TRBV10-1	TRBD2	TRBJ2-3	TGCGCCAGCAGCCCCGGGACTAGCGGGTTACGCACAGATACGCAGTATTTT	CASSPGTSGLRTDTQYF
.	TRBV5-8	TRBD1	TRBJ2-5	TGTGCCAGCAGCCTGCTTGGGACAGGGGAAGTGGGGACCCAGTACTTC	CASSLLGTGEVGTQYF
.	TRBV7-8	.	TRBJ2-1	TGTGCCAGCAGCCGAGAACCGGGAGTCTTGGATGAGCAGTTCTTC	CASSREPGVLDEQFF
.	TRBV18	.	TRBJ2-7	TGTGCCAGCTCACCAAGGCAGGATCCTTCCTACGAGCAGTACTTC	CASSPRQDPSYEQYF
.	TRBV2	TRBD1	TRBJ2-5	TGTGCCAGCAGTGAAGCATACAGGGGGCCGGGAGAGACCCAGTACTTC	CASSEAYRGPGETQYF
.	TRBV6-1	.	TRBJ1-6	TGTGCCAGCAGTGAAATAGGCCTTAATTCACCCCTCCACTTT	CASSEIGLNSPLHF
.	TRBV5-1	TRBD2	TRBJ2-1	TGCGCCAGCAGCTGGGGACTAGCGAGGAATGAGCAGTTCTTC	CASSWGLARNEQFF
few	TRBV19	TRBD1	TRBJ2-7	TGTGCCACCACGGACAGGGTAACCTACGAGCAGTACTTC	CATTDRVTYEQYF
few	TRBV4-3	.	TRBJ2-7	TGCGCCAGCAGCCAAGATTTTGGCAGGGGGGACGAGCAGTACTTC	CASSQDFGRGDEQYF
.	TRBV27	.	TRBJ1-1	TGTGCCAGCAGTTTATTCTCGAACGGGAACACTGAAGCTTTCTTT	CASSLFSNGNTEAFF
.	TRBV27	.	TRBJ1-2	TGTGCCAGCAGTTTATCAGGGGGGCACGTAAATGGCTACACCTTC	CASSLSGGHVNGYTF
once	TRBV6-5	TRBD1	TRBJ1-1	TGTGCCAGCAGTCCGAGGGGACAGGGCCCCACTGAAGCTTTCTTT	CASSPRGQGPTEAFF
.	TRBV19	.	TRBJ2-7	TGTGCCAGTAGTACGCTACAGGGACCCCTCGGGGACGAGCAGTACTTC	CASSTLQGPLGDEQYF
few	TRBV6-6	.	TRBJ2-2	TGTGCCAGCAGTTTGGAGCTCGGGGAGCTGTTTTTT	CASSLELGELFF
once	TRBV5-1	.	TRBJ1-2	TGCGCCAGCAGCGCTGGGCAGGGCCCCTATGGCTACACCTTC	CASSAGQGPYGYTF
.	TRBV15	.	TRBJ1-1	TGTGCCACCAGCAGTGAAGCTTTCTTT	CATSSEAFF
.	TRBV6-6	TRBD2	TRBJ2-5	TGTGCCAGCAGTCGAGCGGGGGGCACGGAGACCCAGTACTTC	CASSRAGGTETQYF
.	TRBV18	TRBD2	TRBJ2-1	TGTGCCAGCTCACCAGGTGGGACTAATTGGTTGAATGAGCAGTTCTTC	CASSPGGTNWLNEQFF
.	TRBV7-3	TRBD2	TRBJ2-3	TGTGCCAGCAGCGTACTAGCGGGGGATGGAGATACGCAGTATTTT	CASSVLAGDGDTQYF
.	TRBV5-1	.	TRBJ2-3	TGCGCCAGCAGCTTGGTGTCAGGGGGCACAGATACGCAGTATTTT	CASSLVSGGTDTQYF
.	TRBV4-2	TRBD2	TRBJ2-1	TGTGCCAGCAATTTAGCGGGTTCCTACAATGAGCAGTTCTTC	CASNLAGSYNEQFF
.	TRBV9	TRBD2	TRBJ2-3	TGTGCCAGCAGCCTAGCGGGGGGTGAGGATACGCAGTATTTT	CASSLAGGEDTQYF
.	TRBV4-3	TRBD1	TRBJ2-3	TGCGCCAGCAGCCAAGATTGGGGACAGGGGGCAGATACGCAGTATTTT	CASSQDWGQGADTQYF
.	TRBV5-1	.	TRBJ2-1	TGCGCCAGCAGCCGGGGTATAGGTGAGCAGTTCTTC	CASSRGIGEQFF
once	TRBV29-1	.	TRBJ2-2	TGCAGCGTTGAGGGACGCACCGGGGAGCTGTTTTTT	CSVEGRTGELFF
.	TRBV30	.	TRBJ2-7	TGTGCCTGGAGTGTACTACTGGCGGTTGACTACGAGCAGTACTTC	CAWSVLLAVDYEQYF